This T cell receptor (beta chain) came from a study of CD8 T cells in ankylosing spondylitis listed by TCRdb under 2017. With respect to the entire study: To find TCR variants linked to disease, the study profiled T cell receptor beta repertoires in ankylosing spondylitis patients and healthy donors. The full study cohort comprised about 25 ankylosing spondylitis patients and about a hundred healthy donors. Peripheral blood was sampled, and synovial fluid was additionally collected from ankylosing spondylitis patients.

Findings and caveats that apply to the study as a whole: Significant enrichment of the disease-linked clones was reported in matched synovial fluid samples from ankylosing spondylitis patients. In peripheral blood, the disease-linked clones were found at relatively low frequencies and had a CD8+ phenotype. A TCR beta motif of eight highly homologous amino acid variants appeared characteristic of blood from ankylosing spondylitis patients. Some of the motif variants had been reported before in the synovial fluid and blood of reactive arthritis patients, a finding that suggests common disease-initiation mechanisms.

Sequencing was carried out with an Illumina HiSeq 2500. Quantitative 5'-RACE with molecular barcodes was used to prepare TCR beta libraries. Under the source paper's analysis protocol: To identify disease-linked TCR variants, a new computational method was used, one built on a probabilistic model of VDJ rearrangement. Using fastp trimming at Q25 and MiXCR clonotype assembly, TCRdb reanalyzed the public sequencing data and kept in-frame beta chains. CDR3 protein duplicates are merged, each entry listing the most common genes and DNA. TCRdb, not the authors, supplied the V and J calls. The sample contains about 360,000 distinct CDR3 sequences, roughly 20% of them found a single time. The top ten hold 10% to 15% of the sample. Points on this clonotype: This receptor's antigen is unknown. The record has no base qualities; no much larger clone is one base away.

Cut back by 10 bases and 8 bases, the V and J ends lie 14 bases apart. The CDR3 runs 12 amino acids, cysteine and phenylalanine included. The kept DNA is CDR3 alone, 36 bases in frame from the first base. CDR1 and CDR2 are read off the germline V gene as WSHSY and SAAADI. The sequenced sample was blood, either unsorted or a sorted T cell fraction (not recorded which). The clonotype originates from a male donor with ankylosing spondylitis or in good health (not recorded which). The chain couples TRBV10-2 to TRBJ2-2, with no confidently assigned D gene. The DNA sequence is TGCGCCACTCCCTCGCCCCGGGGGGAGCTGTTTTTT. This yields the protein CATPSPRGELFF.